The rows below give T cell receptor beta chains drawn from one sample of a study of T cell changes during pregnancy in multiple sclerosis. Profiling relied on immunoSEQ multiplex PCR, and the TCRdb table lists in-frame clones only, not all of them. This table holds 83,000 or so clones, 85% to 95% found once. Sequencing used peripheral blood, obtained after pregnancy. These receptors were taken from a female donor in good health, enrolled as a control in a pregnancy study. The CDR3 runs from the conserved cysteine through the conserved F or W. The D gene is left open where the match is weak. The listing skips clone size in some rows; elsewhere it reads once, few, many or a size class.

J gene	D gene	clone size	CDR3 length	V gene	CDR3 DNA	CDR3 protein
TRBJ1-2	-	-	12	TRBV2	TGTGCCAGCAGTGATGTCCTAAATCCCCATGACTTC	CASSDVLNPHDF
TRBJ1-2	TRBD1	-	14	TRBV10-3	TGTGCCACCATGGGGGACAGGCGGAAGAGGGGCTACACCTTC	CATMGDRRKRGYTF
TRBJ2-2	TRBD2	-	16	TRBV2	TGTGCCAGCAGCGCCACTAGCGGGAGGGCCTTCGGGGAGCTGTTTTTT	CASSATSGRAFGELFF
TRBJ2-1	TRBD1	-	15	TRBV10-3	TGTGCCATCAGCACCGGGACAGGAAAGACCAATGAGCAGTTCTTC	CAISTGTGKTNEQFF
TRBJ2-5	-	-	13	TRBV5-1	TGCGCCAGCAGCTTGGGCAGTCAAGAGACCCAGTACTTC	CASSLGSQETQYF
TRBJ1-5	-	once	13	TRBV19	TGTGCCACCTCAGGACATGGCAATCAGCCCCAGCATTTT	CATSGHGNQPQHF
TRBJ2-5	-	-	15	TRBV5-4	TGTGCCAGCAGCTTGTCGGCGGGGGCCCAAGAGACCCAGTACTTC	CASSLSAGAQETQYF
TRBJ1-4	-	-	16	TRBV21-1	TGTGCCAGCAGCCCGGGACAGGGGGCAACTAATGAAAAACTGTTTTTT	CASSPGQGATNEKLFF
TRBJ2-3	-	-	15	TRBV2	TGTGCCAGCAGTGAAGGGATAGCTAGCACAGATACGCAGTATTTT	CASSEGIASTDTQYF
TRBJ2-7	TRBD1	-	12	TRBV28	TGTGCCAGCAGTCCACAGGGGGCGAAGCAGTACTTC	CASSPQGAKQYF
TRBJ2-7	TRBD2	-	14	TRBV5-1	TGCGCCAGCAGCCCGGGACTAGCGGTCTACGAGCAGTACTTC	CASSPGLAVYEQYF
TRBJ2-7	TRBD2	-	14	TRBV7-9	TGTGCCAGCAGCTCTAGCGGGAGGGGAGGCGAGCAGTACTTC	CASSSSGRGGEQYF
TRBJ2-5	TRBD1	-	14	TRBV28	TGTGCCAGCAGGCGGACAGGGGGCCTGGAGACCCAGTACTTC	CASRRTGGLETQYF
TRBJ2-1	-	-	15	TRBV19	TGTGCCAGTAGTAGCGACGCTAGCTCCTACAATGAGCAGTTCTTC	CASSSDASSYNEQFF
TRBJ2-7	-	-	15	TRBV28	TGTGCCAGCAGTTTAATGACAGGTGGATCCTACGAGCAGTACTTC	CASSLMTGGSYEQYF
TRBJ1-1	TRBD1	-	16	TRBV5-6	TGTGCCAGCAGCTTTCCCGGACAGGGGATGAACACTGAAGCTTTCTTT	CASSFPGQGMNTEAFF
TRBJ2-1	-	-	18	TRBV5-1	TGCGCCAGCAGCTTGGACGGGATCTCGCCGCCAAAAGGCACTGAGCAGTTCTTC	CASSLDGISPPKGTEQFF
TRBJ2-2	-	-	11	TRBV7-9	TGTGCCAGCACCCCAGTCGGGGAGCTGTTTTTT	CASTPVGELFF
TRBJ2-5	-	-	14	TRBV9	TGTGCCAGCAGCGACAACAGGGATCTGGAGACCCAGTACTTC	CASSDNRDLETQYF
TRBJ2-5	TRBD1	once	13	TRBV29-1	TGCAGCGCCCCGGGACAGGGGCCAGAGACCCAGTACTTC	CSAPGQGPETQYF
TRBJ2-4	-	once	14	TRBV19	TGTGCCAGTAATGATAGCGGACCCAAAAACATTCAGTACTTC	CASNDSGPKNIQYF
TRBJ2-1	-	-	14	TRBV5-1	TGCGCCAGCAGCTTGGATCGAGCGCGCAATGAGCGGTTCTTC	CASSLDRARNERFF
TRBJ2-3	-	-	15	TRBV6-1	TGTGCCAGCAGTGAAGTTGACAGTTTAGCAGATACGCAGTATTTT	CASSEVDSLADTQYF
TRBJ1-1	TRBD1	-	15	TRBV5-6	TGTGCCAGCAGCCGTCCCGGGACAGCGAACACTGAAGCTTTCTTT	CASSRPGTANTEAFF
TRBJ2-2	-	-	14	TRBV29-1	TGCAGCGCCCGTACTCGGGAGAACACCGGGGAGCTGTTTTTT	CSARTRENTGELFF
TRBJ2-3	-	-	14	TRBV2	TGTGCCAGCCCTATTAGCACCGACACAGATACGCAGTATTTT	CASPISTDTDTQYF
TRBJ2-7	-	-	14	TRBV28	TGTGCCAGCAGCTCAGGGGGGATCTCCTACGAGCAGTACTTC	CASSSGGISYEQYF
TRBJ1-1	-	-	15	TRBV28	TGTGCCAGCAGTTTTCCCCAGCGGCTAAACACTGAAGCTTTCTTT	CASSFPQRLNTEAFF
TRBJ1-1	TRBD1	-	16	TRBV11-2	TGTGCCAGCAGGTCTCAATCCGGGACAGGTGACACTGAAGCTTTCTTT	CASRSQSGTGDTEAFF